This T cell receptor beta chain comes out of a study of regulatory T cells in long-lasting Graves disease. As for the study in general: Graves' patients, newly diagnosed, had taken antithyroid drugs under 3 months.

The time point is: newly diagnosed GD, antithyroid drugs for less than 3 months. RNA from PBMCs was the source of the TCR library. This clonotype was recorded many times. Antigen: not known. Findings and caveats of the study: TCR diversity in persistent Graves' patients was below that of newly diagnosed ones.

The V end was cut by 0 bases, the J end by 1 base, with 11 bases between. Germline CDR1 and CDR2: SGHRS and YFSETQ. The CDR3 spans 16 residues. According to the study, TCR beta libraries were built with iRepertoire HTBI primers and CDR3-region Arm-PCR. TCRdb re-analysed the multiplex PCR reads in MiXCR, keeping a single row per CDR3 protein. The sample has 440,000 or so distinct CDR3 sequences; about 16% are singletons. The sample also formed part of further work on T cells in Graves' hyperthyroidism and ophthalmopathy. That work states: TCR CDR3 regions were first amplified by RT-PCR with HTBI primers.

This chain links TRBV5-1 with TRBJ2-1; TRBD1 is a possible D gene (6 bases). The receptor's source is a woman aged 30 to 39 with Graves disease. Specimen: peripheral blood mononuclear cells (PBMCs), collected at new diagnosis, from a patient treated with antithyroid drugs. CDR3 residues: CASSLVGTPSYNEQFF. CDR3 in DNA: TGCGCCAGCAGCTTGGTAGGGACACCTTCCTACAATGAGCAGTTCTTC.